A single sample gave rise to the 2 T cell receptor beta chains below, sequenced in a study of breast tumors, draining lymph nodes, adjacent tissues. TCRdb re-called the multiplex PCR reads with MiXCR, one entry per CDR3 protein. The sample includes 200,000 to 300,000 distinct CDR3 sequences, around 30% of them seen just once. Samples came from axillary lymph nodes draining the breast cancer. The specimen was axillary lymph node tissue. Receptors originate from a female donor with breast cancer. Some clones in this sample may be carry-over from other donors' samples.

This clonotype was picked up many times. The chain links TRBV4-2 to TRBJ2-2; D call uncertain. The CDR3 sequence is 15 residues long. Germline V gene sequence: CDR1 LGHNA, CDR2 YNFKEQ. V was trimmed by 0 bases and J by 6 bases, leaving 11 bases between them. The CDR3 spells CASSQDLARPGELFF. The CDR3 DNA is TGTGCCAGCAGCCAAGACTTAGCCCGTCCCGGGGAGCTGTTTTTT.

A note on this clonotype: One end of the junction fails to match germline, which may point to a read error. This chain connects TRBV6-6 to TRBJ2-1, with D maybe TRBD2 (6 bases). This CDR3 is built from 16 residues. Per the germline V gene, CDR1 is MNHNY and CDR2 is SVGAGI (reference sequence). The CDR3 sequence: CASSHSASDSYNEQFF. The CDR3 DNA sequence: TGTGCCAGCAGTCACTCGGCTAGCGACTCCTACAATGAGCAGTTCTTC.